This TCR beta chain was observed in a study of PD-1 blockade in classical Hodgkin lymphoma. Study results and caveats: Newly diagnosed and completely responding patients shared comparable baseline diversity.

The time point denotes: cycle 4 day 1 (C4D1), after less than seven weeks of nivolumab. Each and every patient relapsed after autologous stem cell transplantation, and patients got differing brentuximab vedotin exposure. Magnetic negative selection, applied to thawed PBMCs, was used to isolate the CD8+ T cells. CDR3 length: 17 residues. The ends were cut back, 0 bases at V and 3 bases at J, with 14 bases in the middle. Germline CDR1 LGHNA, CDR2 YNFKEQ. Sequencing was performed with immunoSEQ multiplex PCR; in TCRdb, only in-frame clones are kept and a portion is missing. The data hold approximately 16,000 clones, with approximately 91% observed a single time. This clone was observed once. As yet, its antigen is unknown.

The sequenced sample was CD8+ T cells from blood, obtained before the fourth cycle of nivolumab. The rearrangement joins TRBV4-2 to TRBJ1-4; D is ambiguous. This receptor was identified in a human donor with classical Hodgkin lymphoma. In DNA, the CDR3 is TGTGCCAGCAGCCAAGATCGCTCACCAGCGTCTAATGAAAAACTGTTTTTT. Translation: CASSQDRSPASNEKLFF.